The 17 T cell receptor beta chains reported below all come from one sample, sequenced in a study of T cell repertoires in cytomegalovirus infection. TCRdb processed the reads anew with MiXCR; each CDR3 protein has one entry. The data contain 150,000 to 200,000 distinct CDR3 sequences, nearly 9.5% of them singletons. Specimen: PBMCs. The receptor source for this set is a human donor in good health (CMV status not recorded). Some clones in this sample may be carry-over from other donors' samples.

There are a few counts of this clonotype. The chain combines TRBV29-1 with TRBJ2-5, with a possible D match to TRBD1 (5 bases). CDR3 length: 13 amino acids. The V gene's germline CDR1 is SQVTM and CDR2 ANQGSEA. V lost 0 bases, J lost 5 bases, and 10 bases lay in between. CDR3 sequence: CSVEDQGTETQYF. CDR3 nucleotides: TGCAGCGTTGAAGACCAGGGTACGGAGACCCAGTACTTC.

The table lists this clonotype with many counts. The rearrangement links TRBV7-8 to TRBJ1-1; maybe TRBD1 (6 bases). Germline-derived CDR1 and CDR2 are SGHVS and FQNEAQ. The CDR3 extends over 14 amino acids. Between the trimmed V and J ends, which lost 3 bases and 1 base, there was a span of 9 bases. CDR3: CASSFRGPNTEAFF. The DNA of the CDR3 is TGTGCCAGCAGCTTCAGGGGACCGAACACTGAAGCTTTCTTT.

There are a few counts of this clonotype. The chain employs TRBV6-2 or TRBV6-3 and TRBJ1-1, with D possibly TRBD1 on 6 matching bases. Trimming shortened V by 2 bases and J by 7 bases, and 17 bases separated the two germline ends. CDR1 and CDR2 from the germline V gene are MNHEY and SVGEGT. This CDR3 has 15 residues. The CDR3, as DNA: TGTGCCAGCAGTTACCCGCCGGGACACCGGCTTGAAGCTTTCTTT. Translating gives CASSYPPGHRLEAFF.

This clonotype was observed at least ten times. The chain uses TRBV7-8 and TRBJ1-2; D not certain. V lost 1 base, J lost 4 bases, and 13 bases lay in between. The CDR3 has 15 residues. The germline gives CDR1 SGHVS, CDR2 FQNEAQ. The CDR3 DNA reads as TGTGCCAGCAGCTTAGTTGCCTTTGGCGGCTATGGCTACACCTTC. Amino acid sequence: CASSLVAFGGYGYTF.

This clonotype was detected ten times or more. The gene calls are TRBV7-9 and TRBJ2-7; 10 bases map to TRBD1. With V trimmed by 5 bases and J by 4 bases, 8 bases remained unmatched. CDR1 SEHNR and CDR2 FQNEAQ come from the germline V gene (reference sequence). This CDR3 spans 15 amino acids. This CDR3 reads CASSPTGTGVYEQYF. DNA for the CDR3: TGTGCCAGCAGCCCAACCGGGACAGGGGTGTACGAGCAGTACTTC.

This clonotype was counted ten times or more. The rearrangement joins TRBV2 to TRBJ2-1; tentative D call: TRBD1 (6 bases). The CDR3 has 13 amino acids. V lost 4 bases to trimming and J lost 6 bases, with 10 bases between them. Germline CDR1 SNHLY, CDR2 FYNNEI. The CDR3 region has the DNA TGTGCCAGCAGTGTGGAACAGGGCAATGAGCAGTTCTTC. Its translation is CASSVEQGNEQFF. Supplemented by reference TRBV2 and TRBJ2-1, the full variable domain reads EPEVTQTPSHQVTQMGQEVILRCVPISNHLYFYWYRQILGQKVEFLVSFYNNEISEKSEIFDDQFSVERPDGSNFTLKIRSTKLEDSAMYFCASSVEQGNEQFFGPGTRLTVL.

As regards this clonotype: A read error may produce the germline difference seen at one junction end. The chain uses TRBV5-3 and TRBJ1-1, with 7 positions matching TRBD1. TRBV5-3 qualifies as an ORF whose function is uncertain. This CDR3 has 14 residues. CDR3: CASSLGQAFSEAFF. CDR3 nucleotides: TGTGCCAGCAGCTTAGGACAGGCTTTCTCTGAAGCTTTCTTT.

The chain joins TRBV6-2 or TRBV6-3 to TRBJ1-1; weak D call: TRBD1 (5 bases). V lost 2 bases to trimming and J lost 4 bases, with 11 bases between them. The CDR3 sequence is 14 residues long. CDR1 is MNHEY and CDR2 is SVGEGT in the germline V gene. The CDR3 DNA reads as TGTGCCAGCAGTTACCGCGCAGGGACCACTGAAGCTTTCTTT. Translation gives CASSYRAGTTEAFF.

This clonotype was counted at least ten times. This chain connects TRBV6-2 or TRBV6-3 to TRBJ1-1; the D is unclear. Germline assignment: CDR1 MNHEY and CDR2 SVGEGT. This CDR3 is 18 amino acids long. Trimming removed 3 bases from V and 0 bases from J, with 20 bases in between. CDR3 bases: TGTGCCAGCAGTTATCACAGAAGTATGCACCCCATGAACACTGAAGCTTTCTTT. Protein product: CASSYHRSMHPMNTEAFF.

This chain links TRBV12-5 with TRBJ1-1; no firm D call. V lost 6 bases, J lost 4 bases, and 18 bases lay in between. From germline, CDR1 is LGHNT and CDR2 FRNRAP. CDR3 length: 15 residues. CDR3 nucleotide sequence: TGTGCTAGTGGCCGGGGAAGGCGGACGAGCACTGAAGCTTTCTTT. This gives the protein CASGRGRRTSTEAFF. Filled out from reference TRBV12-5 and TRBJ1-1, the complete variable domain reads DARVTQTPRHKVTEMGQEVTMRCQPILGHNTVFWYRQTMMQGLELLAYFRNRAPLDDSGMPKDRFSAEMPDATLATLKIQPSEPRDSAVYFCASGRGRRTSTEAFFGQGTRLTVV.

The V gene is TRBV5-6, the J gene TRBJ2-3, with TRBD2 identical over 7 bases. The CDR3 spans 14 residues. V lost 0 bases and J lost 4; bases outside the gene matches: 2. Germline V CDR1 and CDR2: SGHDT, YYEEEE. Here the CDR3 reads CASSLGGSADTQYF. DNA for the CDR3: TGTGCCAGCAGCTTGGGCGGGAGCGCAGATACGCAGTATTTT. Full variable domain (missing parts from reference TRBV5-6 and TRBJ2-3): DAGVTQSPTHLIKTRGQQVTLRCSPKSGHDTVSWYQQALGQGPQFIFQYYEEEERQRGNFPDRFSGHQFPNYSSELNVNALLLGDSALYLCASSLGGSADTQYFGPGTRLTVL.

This clonotype turned up a few times. The chain is built from TRBV15 and TRBJ2-7; D may be TRBD1 (5 bases). Per the germline V gene, CDR1 is LNHNV and CDR2 is YYDKDF (reference sequence). The CDR3 runs to 14 residues. With 0 bases removed from V and 4 bases from J, the gap between germline ends came to 10 bases. As DNA, the CDR3 is TGTGCCACCAGCAGAGACAGGGCAAATTACGAGCAGTACTTC. Its protein product is CATSRDRANYEQYF.

This rearrangement joins TRBV7-2 to TRBJ2-2; either TRBD1 or TRBD2 may supply D (5 bases each). V lost 6 bases and J lost 0, with 23 bases in between. CDR3 length: 19 residues. Germline-derived CDR1 and CDR2 are SGHTA and FQGNSA. The CDR3 DNA reads TGTGCCAGCAGGGCCAGATGGGACCGGCTAAATTCGAACACCGGGGAGCTGTTTTTT. Protein product: CASRARWDRLNSNTGELFF.

There are many counts of this clonotype. This sequence joins TRBV10-3 and TRBJ1-5, with 9 bases aligning to TRBD1. The V segment lost 3 bases and the J segment 4 bases; nucleotides outside the gene matches: 4. Germline CDR1 reads ENHRY; CDR2 reads SYGVKD. This CDR3 region has 15 residues. In DNA, the CDR3 is TGTGCCATCAGTGAAAGGACAGGGGAGAATCAGCCCCAGCATTTT. Its translation is CAISERTGENQPQHF.

There are many counts of this clonotype. The chain links TRBV5-1 to TRBJ2-5, with a tentative D call TRBD2 (5 bases). Germline CDR1 SGHRS, CDR2 YFSETQ. The CDR3 totals 16 residues. V was clipped by 0 bases and J by 1 base, with 13 bases between them. DNA of the CDR3: TGCGCCAGCAGCTTGGGGGGAACGAGGGTCCAAGAGACCCAGTACTTC. Translated, it gives CASSLGGTRVQETQYF.

The CDR3 nucleotides read TGCAGTGCTAGATTCGGGGGAACGGGCAATCAGCCCCAGCATTTT. The encoded protein is CSARFGGTGNQPQHF. The chain couples TRBV20-1 to TRBJ1-5, with D possibly TRBD1 on 5 matching bases. The CDR3 is made up of 15 amino acids. Germline V lookup: CDR1 DFQATT, CDR2 SNEGSKA (reference sequence). The ends were cut back, 2 bases at V and 2 bases at J, with 13 bases in the middle.

This clonotype occurred many times. The CDR3 reads CASSLVGADTGELFF. The CDR3, as DNA: TGTGCCAGCAGCTTAGTCGGGGCAGACACCGGGGAGCTGTTTTTT. The chain joins TRBV7-2 to TRBJ2-2; D is tentatively TRBD1 or TRBD2 (5 bases each). V gave up 1 base and J gave up 3 bases, with 9 bases separating them. The CDR3 has 15 amino acids. Germline V CDR1 and CDR2: SGHTA, FQGNSA.